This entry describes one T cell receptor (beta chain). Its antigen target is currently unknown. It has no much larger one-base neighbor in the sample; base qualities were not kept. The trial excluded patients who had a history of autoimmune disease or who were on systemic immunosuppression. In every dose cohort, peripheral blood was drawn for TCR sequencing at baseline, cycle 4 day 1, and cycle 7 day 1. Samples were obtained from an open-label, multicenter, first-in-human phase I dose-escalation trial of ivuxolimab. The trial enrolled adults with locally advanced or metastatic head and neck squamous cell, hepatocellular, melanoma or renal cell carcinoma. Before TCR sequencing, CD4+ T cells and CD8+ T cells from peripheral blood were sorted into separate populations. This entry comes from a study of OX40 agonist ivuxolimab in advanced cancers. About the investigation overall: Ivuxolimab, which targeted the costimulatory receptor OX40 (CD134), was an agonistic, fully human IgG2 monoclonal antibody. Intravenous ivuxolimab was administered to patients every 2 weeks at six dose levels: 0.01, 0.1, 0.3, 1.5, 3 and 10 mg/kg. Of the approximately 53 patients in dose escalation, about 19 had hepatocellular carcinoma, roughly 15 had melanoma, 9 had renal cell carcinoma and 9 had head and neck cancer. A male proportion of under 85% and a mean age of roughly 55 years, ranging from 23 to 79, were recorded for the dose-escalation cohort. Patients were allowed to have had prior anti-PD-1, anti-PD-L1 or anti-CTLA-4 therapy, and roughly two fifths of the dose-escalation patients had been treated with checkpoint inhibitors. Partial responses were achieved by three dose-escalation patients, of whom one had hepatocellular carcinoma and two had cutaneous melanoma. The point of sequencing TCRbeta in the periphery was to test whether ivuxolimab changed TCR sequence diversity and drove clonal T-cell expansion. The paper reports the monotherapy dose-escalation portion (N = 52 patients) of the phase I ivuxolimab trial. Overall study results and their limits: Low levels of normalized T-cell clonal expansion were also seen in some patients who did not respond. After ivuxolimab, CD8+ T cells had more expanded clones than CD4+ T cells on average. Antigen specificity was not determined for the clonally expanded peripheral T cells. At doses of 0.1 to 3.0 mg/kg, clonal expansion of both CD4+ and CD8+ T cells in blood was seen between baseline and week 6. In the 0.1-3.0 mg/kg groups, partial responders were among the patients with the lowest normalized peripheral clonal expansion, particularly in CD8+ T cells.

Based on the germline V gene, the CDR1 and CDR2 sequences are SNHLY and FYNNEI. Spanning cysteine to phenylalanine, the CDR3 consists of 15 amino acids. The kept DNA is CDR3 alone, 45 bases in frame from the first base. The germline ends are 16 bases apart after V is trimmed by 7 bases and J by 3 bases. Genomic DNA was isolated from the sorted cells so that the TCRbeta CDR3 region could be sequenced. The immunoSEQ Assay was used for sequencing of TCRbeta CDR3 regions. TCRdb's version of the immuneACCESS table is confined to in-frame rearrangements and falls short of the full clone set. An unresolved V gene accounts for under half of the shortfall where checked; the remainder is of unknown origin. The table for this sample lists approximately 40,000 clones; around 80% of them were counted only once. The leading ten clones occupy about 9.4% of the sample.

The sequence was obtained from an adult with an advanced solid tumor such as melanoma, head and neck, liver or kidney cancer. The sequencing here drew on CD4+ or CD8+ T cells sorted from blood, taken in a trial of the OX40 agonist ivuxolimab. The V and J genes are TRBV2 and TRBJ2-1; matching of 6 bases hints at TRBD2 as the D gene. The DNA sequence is TGTGCCAGCAACTTGGGGGGATCCCGCTACAATGAGCAGTTCTTC. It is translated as CASNLGGSRYNEQFF. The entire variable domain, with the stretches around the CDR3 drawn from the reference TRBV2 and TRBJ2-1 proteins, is EPEVTQTPSHQVTQMGQEVILRCVPISNHLYFYWYRQILGQKVEFLVSFYNNEISEKSEIFDDQFSVERPDGSNFTLKIRSTKLEDSAMYFCASNLGGSRYNEQFFGPGTRLTVL.